This T cell receptor (beta chain) appears in the sequencing data of a study of siplizumab effects on memory and regulatory T cells. Assay used: immunoSEQ multiplex PCR; TCRdb lists only in-frame clones, some missing. This sample has around 120,000 clones, with roughly 94% found just once. Germline CDR1 and CDR2: SGHRS and YFSETQ. This CDR3 spans 15 amino acids. V was shortened by 4 bases and J by 0 bases, with 11 bases between the two germline ends. The sequencing input was non-Treg CD4+ T cells sorted from blood. The receptor was isolated from a human donor in good health. The chain has TRBV5-1 and TRBJ2-1; the D gene is possibly TRBD1 (5 bases). The CDR3 bases are TGCGCCAGCAGCACACGACAGAACTCCTACAATGAGCAGTTCTTC. Amino acids: CASSTRQNSYNEQFF.